This TCR beta chain was captured by sequencing in a study of T cell repertoires in ileal Crohn's disease. Turning to the study itself: All patients had surgery for stricturing (approximately 61%) or penetrating (about 40%) disease. From the surgical specimen's inflamed ileum, biopsies were taken as M0.

Sequencing used immunoSEQ multiplex PCR; TCRdb keeps in-frame clones, though not all of them. The table includes under 8,000 clones, around four fifths detected once. This clone showed up just a few times. Its specificity is not known. Study observations and caveats: Compared with non-smokers, active smokers at surgery showed more clonal expansions.

The time point denotes: inflamed ileum from the surgical specimen. CDR3 length: 16 residues. Per germline, CDR1 SGHTA and CDR2 FQGNSA. Deletions cut 2 bases from V and 5 bases from J, with 16 bases between. This sequence was found in an adult with Crohn's disease. The source material was ileal tissue. The chain employs TRBV7-2 and TRBJ2-1; either TRBD1 or TRBD2 may supply D (6 bases each). The CDR3, as DNA: TGTGCCAGCAGCTTAACCGGGGGCCTCCCCGACAATGAGCAGTTCTTC. This codes for CASSLTGGLPDNEQFF.